The entry below describes one T cell receptor (beta chain). What it recognizes is unknown. Amplification of TCR beta CDR3 regions used RNA as the template. The HTBI primer set drove a first-round RT-PCR of the TCR CDR3. Via MiXCR, TCRdb re-called the multiplex PCR reads, giving one row per CDR3 protein. The sample shows about 400,000 distinct CDR3 sequences, less than 20% of them seen only once. The ends were cut back, 4 bases at V and 10 bases at J, with 19 bases in the middle. The CDR3 has 14 amino acids. Germline CDR1 and CDR2: SGHTA and FQGNSA. The hyperthyroidism patients had all been newly diagnosed, and their disease duration was under 2 months. Their ages ranged from 18 to 65 years. The source of the sample is a study of T cells in Graves' hyperthyroidism and ophthalmopathy. Study results and limitations: Ophthalmopathy prediction by the model preceded onset by a median approximately six months.

The chain is built from TRBV7-2 and TRBJ1-1, with D maybe TRBD1 (6 bases). Material for sequencing was blood. The sequence derives from a woman between 18 and 29 years old with Graves' hyperthyroidism. The chain's CDR3 is CASSSNAGGGRAFF. CDR3 nucleotide sequence: TGTGCCAGCAGCTCTAACGCGGGGGGGGGCCGAGCTTTCTTT.